This entry lists 6 T cell receptor beta chains sequenced from one sample in a study of T-cell reconstitution after alpha-beta-depleted transplantation in children. The TCRbeta library incorporated unique molecular identifiers. Using its own MiXCR run on the PCR reads, TCRdb lists one record per CDR3 protein. The data show some 440,000 distinct CDR3 sequences, around 16% seen once. This specimen was PBMCs, mostly from graft donor cells, taken 360 days after TCRalphabeta/CD19-depleted stem cell transplant. These receptors all come from a boy less than two years old who had a stem cell transplant for Wiskott-Aldrich syndrome, so the T cells may come from the graft donor.

J is TRBJ2-6 and V is TRBV12-3 or TRBV12-4; 11 bases are shared with TRBD2. Trimming took 5 bases from V and 0 from J; bases not matched to a gene: 12. The CDR3 spans 20 residues. The CDR3 spells CASSSLGLAGRVSGANVLTF. The CDR3 region has the DNA TGTGCCAGCAGTAGTCTCGGACTAGCGGGTCGAGTCTCTGGGGCCAACGTCCTGACTTTC.

The CDR3 DNA sequence: TGCAGTGCTAGAAGAGGGTTCTCCGAGCTATCCTACGAGCAGTACTTC. Protein product: CSARRGFSELSYEQYF. The rearrangement uses TRBV20-1 and TRBJ2-7; TRBD2 is a possible D gene (5 bases). From germline, CDR1 is DFQATT and CDR2 SNEGSKA (reference sequence). This CDR3 region has 16 residues. Between the trimmed V and J ends, which lost 2 bases and 1 base, there was a span of 18 bases.

In its sample, this clonotype was seen a few times. CDR3 in amino acids: CASSLRTPGTQYF. CDR3 coding DNA: TGTGCCAGCAGCTTGAGGACTCCAGGGACCCAGTACTTC. The chain employs TRBV7-6 and TRBJ2-5, with D perhaps matching TRBD2 (5 bases). The CDR3 loop spans 13 amino acids. Germline lookup yields CDR1 SGHVS and CDR2 FNYEAQ. Trimming shortened V by 3 bases and J by 7 bases, and 12 bases separated the two germline ends. Looking up the rest from reference TRBV7-6 and TRBJ2-5 gives the full variable domain: GAGVSQSPRYKVTKRGQDVALRCDPISGHVSLYWYRQALGQGPEFLTYFNYEAQQDKSGLPNDRFSAERPEGSISTLTIQRTEQRDSAMYRCASSLRTPGTQYFGPGTRLLVL.

This clonotype was counted a few times. This chain uses TRBV2 with TRBJ2-3, with D possibly TRBD2 on 5 matching bases. Germline CDR1 reads SNHLY; CDR2 reads FYNNEI. V lost 11 bases to trimming and J lost 0 bases, with 30 bases between them. The CDR3 has 19 amino acids. The CDR3 here is CAHAMDFSGIKTSTDTQYF. DNA for the CDR3: TGTGCCCACGCTATGGATTTTTCCGGGATCAAGACTAGCACAGATACGCAGTATTTT.

This clonotype was detected a few times. The rearrangement uses TRBV4-3 and TRBJ2-7; either TRBD1 or TRBD2 may supply D (6 bases each). With 0 bases removed from V and 2 bases from J, the gap between germline ends came to 14 bases. Looked up from germline, CDR1 is LGHNA and CDR2 is YSLEER. CDR3 length: 16 residues. The CDR3: CASSQDGGGVPYEQYF. CDR3 nucleotides: TGCGCCAGCAGCCAAGATGGGGGCGGGGTTCCCTACGAGCAGTACTTC.

The chain uses TRBV7-6 and TRBJ2-3; D gene ambiguous. V dropped 2 bases and J dropped 6 bases, with 9 bases sitting between them. This CDR3 is 13 amino acids long. Per the germline V gene, CDR1 is SGHVS and CDR2 is FNYEAQ. The CDR3 reads CASSLIARDTQYF. The CDR3 region has the DNA TGTGCCAGCAGCTTAATAGCCCGCGATACGCAGTATTTT.